A selection of T cell receptor beta chains follows, all from one sample in a study of regulatory T cells in long-lasting Graves disease. TCRdb used MiXCR to reprocess the multiplex PCR reads, holding one entry per CDR3 protein. The repertoire includes hundreds of thousands of distinct CDR3 sequences, about 15% of them detected once, and around 25% sits in the top ten. A further study also used this sample, focusing on T cells in Graves' hyperthyroidism and ophthalmopathy.

Sequenced material: peripheral blood mononuclear cells (PBMCs), taken at new diagnosis, from a patient treated with antithyroid drugs. All receptors come from a woman aged 35-65 years with Graves disease. Both conserved end residues are part of each CDR3. D genes are given only for firm matches. Clone size is given for some rows only: seen once, a few or many times, or a class if the clone is expanded.

>TRBJ1-1|TRBV6-1|many|TRBD1
TGTGCCAGCAGTAAAAAAACAGGGGGCGGCACTGAAGCTTTCTTT
CASSKKTGGGTEAFF
>TRBJ2-2|TRBV12-3/TRBV12-4|.|.
TGTGCCAGCAGTTTATTTGCGATCGGGGAGCTGTTTTTT
CASSLFAIGELFF
>TRBJ1-1|TRBV7-3|few|.
TGTGCCAGCAGCAGATGGGGGGGGGGGGGCTTTACTGAAGCTTTCTTT
CASSRWGGGGFTEAFF
>TRBJ1-1|TRBV12-3/TRBV12-4|many|.
TGTGCCAGCAGTTTAGCGAGAGGCTCGGTCTCTGAAGCTTTCTTT
CASSLARGSVSEAFF
>TRBJ1-5|TRBV7-8|many|TRBD1
TGTGCCAGCAGCCCGACAGGGACATTGCAGCCCCAGCATTTT
CASSPTGTLQPQHF
>TRBJ2-1|TRBV5-1|many|.
TGTGCCAGCAGCTTCGACAGCTACAATGAGCAGTTCTTC
CASSFDSYNEQFF
>TRBJ2-1|TRBV7-2|.|TRBD1
TGTGCCAGCAGCACAGACAGGGAGTCCGATGAGCAGTTCTTC
CASSTDRESDEQFF
>TRBJ2-1|TRBV2|many|.
TGTGCCAGCTCCGGAATAGCGGATTACAATGAGCAGTTCTTC
CASSGIADYNEQFF
>TRBJ2-7|TRBV2|.|TRBD2
TGTGCCAGCAGCTTTACTAGCGGACCATTACCCCCCTCTCGGGAGCAGTACTTC
CASSFTSGPLPPSREQYF
>TRBJ1-2|TRBV20-1|many|TRBD1
TGCAGTGCTGTGGTCGACAGGGTCTATGGCTACACCTTC
CSAVVDRVYGYTF
>TRBJ1-1|TRBV6-1|few|TRBD1
TGTGCCAGCAGTACTACAGGGGCAACGAACACTGAAGCTTTCTTT
CASSTTGATNTEAFF
>TRBJ1-5|TRBV7-8|many|TRBD1
TGTGCCAGCACCACAACAGGGGATCAGCCCCAGCATTTT
CASTTTGDQPQHF
>TRBJ1-5|TRBV20-1|few|TRBD1
TGCAGTGCTAGCCAAACCAGGGGGACACAAAATCAGCCCCAGCATTTT
CSASQTRGTQNQPQHF
>TRBJ2-1|TRBV29-1|few|TRBD1
TGCAGCGCTCGGGACAGGGATAGCAATGAGCAGTTCTTC
CSARDRDSNEQFF
>TRBJ1-6|TRBV20-1|many|TRBD1
TGCAGTGCTGCAGGACAGGGATCACCCCTCCACTTT
CSAAGQGSPLHF
>TRBJ2-7|TRBV4-2|.|.
TGTGCCAGCAGCCAAGAACAGAAGAGCTACGAGCAGTACTTC
CASSQEQKSYEQYF
>TRBJ1-5|TRBV7-2|once|.
TGTGCCAGCAGCTTTTCATCGGGCAGCAATCAGCCCCAGCATTTT
CASSFSSGSNQPQHF
>TRBJ1-1|TRBV3-1|many|.
TGTGCCAGCAGGCAATTCGGGGGCGGCACTGAAGCTTTCTTT
CASRQFGGGTEAFF
>TRBJ2-3|TRBV20-1|many|.
TGCAGTGCGCTGAGGCTTTACGGCACAGATACGCAGTATTTT
CSALRLYGTDTQYF
>TRBJ2-7|TRBV3-1|many|.
TGTGCCAGCAGCCCCGACACCGTTTCCTACGAGCAGTACTTC
CASSPDTVSYEQYF
>TRBJ2-1|TRBV7-3|.|.
TGTGCCAGCAGCCAACTAGCCGGGGGCCGGGCCAATGAGCAGTTCTTC
CASSQLAGGRANEQFF
>TRBJ2-7|TRBV27|many|.
TGTGCCAGCACGCACTCTGCGTGGGCGTCCTACGAGCAGTACTTC
CASTHSAWASYEQYF
>TRBJ2-1|TRBV5-1|.|TRBD2
TGCGCGTCCCAAGTGGAGGCGGGGGGGCACAATGAGCAGTTCTTC
CASQVEAGGHNEQFF
>TRBJ2-1|TRBV9|.|TRBD2
TGTGCCAGCAGCGTACCTAGCGGGGGGGCATATGAGCAGTTCTTC
CASSVPSGGAYEQFF
>TRBJ1-2|TRBV11-2|.|.
TGTGCCAGCAGTTTGAAAGGGAGGGGTGGCTACACCTTC
CASSLKGRGGYTF
>TRBJ2-1|TRBV5-1|many|.
TGCGCCAGCAGCCTGGAAGGGTGGAATGAGCAGTTCTTC
CASSLEGWNEQFF
>TRBJ2-2|TRBV30|many|.
TGTGCCTGGAGTGTGAAAGGGAGCGGGGAGCTGTTTTTT
CAWSVKGSGELFF
>TRBJ1-5|TRBV20-1|few|.
TGCAGTGCTAGAGTGAGGGGTTATAGCAATCAGCCCCAGCATTTT
CSARVRGYSNQPQHF
>TRBJ1-6|TRBV18|.|.
TGTGCCAGCTCACCGTCTATTGGGGGGCCTAATTCACCCCTCCACTTT
CASSPSIGGPNSPLHF
>TRBJ2-1|TRBV12-3/TRBV12-4|.|.
TGTGCCAGCAACCTAGGGGGGGGGCCTAGTATTGAGCAGTTCTTC
CASNLGGGPSIEQFF
>TRBJ1-2|TRBV12-3/TRBV12-4|many|.
TGTGCCAGCAGTTTCGGCAGGTTTAACTATGGCTACACCTTC
CASSFGRFNYGYTF
>TRBJ2-7|TRBV10-3|many|.
TGTGCCACCTCGCTACAGGAACTTGGGGAGCAGTACTTC
CATSLQELGEQYF
>TRBJ2-7|TRBV27|few|TRBD2
TGTGCCAGCAGTTTTAGCGGGGGCTACGAGCAGTACTTC
CASSFSGGYEQYF
>TRBJ1-2|TRBV5-6|few|TRBD1
TGTGCCAGCAGCACCTATACGACAGGGGGGAACTATGGCTACACCTTC
CASSTYTTGGNYGYTF
>TRBJ1-4|TRBV18|many|.
TGTGCCAGCTCACCCCAGACAGAGGAAAAACTGTTTTTT
CASSPQTEEKLFF
>TRBJ1-2|TRBV30|many|TRBD1
TGTGCCTGGAGTGTACAGGGGTTTAATGGCTACACCTTC
CAWSVQGFNGYTF
>TRBJ1-2|TRBV19|few|.
TGTGCCAGTAGTACCCGGACACCCGGCTACACCTTC
CASSTRTPGYTF
>TRBJ1-2|TRBV20-1|many|.
TGCAGTGCATCCCATGAGGTACGGGCTCCAGCAAAGGGCTACACCTTC
CSASHEVRAPAKGYTF
>TRBJ2-1|TRBV6-1|many|.
TGTGCCAGCAGAGAAAGTGGTAGAGATGAGCAGTTCTTC
CASRESGRDEQFF
>TRBJ1-3|TRBV11-2|.|.
TGTGCCAGCAGCTTAGGTCTGGCTGGGGGACTCAACTCTGGAAACACCATATATTTT
CASSLGLAGGLNSGNTIYF
>TRBJ2-2|TRBV5-4|few|TRBD2
TGTGCCAGCAGCTTGGTCTCAGCGGGGGGGCCGGTGGTCGGGGAGCTGTTTTTT
CASSLVSAGGPVVGELFF
>TRBJ1-4|TRBV2|many|TRBD1
TGTGCCAGCACAGGACAGGGAACAAATGAAAAACTGTTTTTT
CASTGQGTNEKLFF
>TRBJ2-2|TRBV3-1|few|TRBD1
TGTGCCAGCAGCCAAGTTGCTACAGGGGCGAACACCGGGGAGCTGTTTTTT
CASSQVATGANTGELFF
>TRBJ1-1|TRBV19|.|.
TGTGCCAGTACAAAGGGGCCAGATAACACTGAAGCTTTCTTT
CASTKGPDNTEAFF
>TRBJ2-1|TRBV2|many|TRBD2
TGTGCCAGCAGTGGGACTAGCGTCTCCTACAATGAGCAGTTCTTC
CASSGTSVSYNEQFF
>TRBJ2-3|TRBV7-6|once|TRBD2
TGTGCCAGCAGCTTAGAAGGGAGGGGCAGCACAGATACGCAGTATTTT
CASSLEGRGSTDTQYF
>TRBJ1-1|TRBV12-3/TRBV12-4|many|.
TGTGCCAGCAGCATACACTCCCAGAACACTGAAGCTTTCTTT
CASSIHSQNTEAFF
>TRBJ1-4|TRBV5-5|.|.
TGTGCCAGCAGCTTGCCCCTGGGGACACCCGGTGAAAAACTGTTTTTT
CASSLPLGTPGEKLFF
>TRBJ2-2|TRBV6-5|few|TRBD2
TGTGCCAGCAGTTACCTTCCTAGCGGGGGCGGGGAGCTGTTTTTT
CASSYLPSGGGELFF
>TRBJ1-2|TRBV6-2/TRBV6-3|many|.
TGTGCCAGCAGCCCCACAAGCTATGGCTACACCTTC
CASSPTSYGYTF
>TRBJ1-5|TRBV7-2|.|.
TGTGCCAGCAGCCGCCGGGGGCCGAATCAGCCCCAGCATTTT
CASSRRGPNQPQHF
>TRBJ2-5|TRBV12-3/TRBV12-4|many|.
TGTGCCAGCAGTTCCGCGGGACTCCTCCAAGAGACCCAGTACTTC
CASSSAGLLQETQYF
>TRBJ1-6|TRBV12-3/TRBV12-4|many|.
TGTGCCAGCAGAATACAGCGCGCGGGATCACCCCTCCACTTT
CASRIQRAGSPLHF